These 27 T cell receptor beta chains originate from one sample sequenced in a study of shared T cell receptors in the human thymus. Profiling relied on immunoSEQ multiplex PCR, and the TCRdb table lists in-frame clones only, not all of them. The table has 500,000 to 850,000 clones, around 87% seen once. These data were likewise used in another study, on human thymus T cells.

The sample taken for sequencing was thymocytes. These TCRs come from a boy younger than two with a congenital heart defect.

The sample holds one count of this clone. The J gene is TRBJ1-2, the V gene TRBV6-5; 9 nucleotides align to TRBD1. The trim removed 4 bases at V and 7 bases at J, leaving 7 bases unmatched. Germline lookup yields CDR1 MNHEY and CDR2 SVGAGI. The CDR3 loop spans 14 amino acids. The CDR3 region has the DNA TGTGCCAGCAGTTCTAAACGGACAGGGGCTGGCTACACCTTC. It yields the protein CASSSKRTGAGYTF.

The J gene is TRBJ1-2, the V gene TRBV2; a possible D gene is TRBD1 (5 bases). This CDR3 comprises 13 residues. Trimming shortened V by 8 bases and J by 4 bases, and 14 bases separated the two germline ends. The V gene's germline CDR1 is SNHLY and CDR2 FYNNEI. The CDR3 reads CASLRAGLYGYTF. In DNA form, the CDR3 reads TGTGCCAGCCTCAGGGCCGGTCTCTATGGCTACACCTTC. The full variable domain, rest sourced from reference TRBV2 and TRBJ1-2, is EPEVTQTPSHQVTQMGQEVILRCVPISNHLYFYWYRQILGQKVEFLVSFYNNEISEKSEIFDDQFSVERPDGSNFTLKIRSTKLEDSAMYFCASLRAGLYGYTFGSGTRLTVV.

This chain links TRBV28 with TRBJ1-5; D perhaps matches TRBD1 (5 bases). Germline-derived CDR1 and CDR2 are MDHEN and SYDVKM. The V end was cut by 2 bases, the J end by 3 bases, with 14 bases between. CDR3 length: 16 amino acids. For the CDR3, the DNA is TGTGCCAGCAGTTTAGCGGGGACCCACAACAATCAGCCCCAGCATTTT. This encodes CASSLAGTHNNQPQHF.

The chain recombines TRBV15 with TRBJ2-1; D may be TRBD1 (6 bases). The CDR3 length is 16 residues. V shed 5 bases and J shed 12 bases, with 26 bases lying between them. Germline CDR1 is LNHNV and CDR2 is YYDKDF (reference sequence). The CDR3 region has the DNA TGTGCCACCAGCGAATCAAGGAGACTACAGGGCCCTGGGCAGTTCTTC. Amino acids: CATSESRRLQGPGQFF.

The rearrangement uses TRBV5-1 and TRBJ2-1; the match to TRBD2 covers 9 bases. With V trimmed by 4 bases and J by 9 bases, 11 bases remained unmatched. The CDR3 is 15 amino acids. Germline-derived CDR1 and CDR2 are SGHRS and YFSETQ. Here the CDR3 DNA reads TGCGCCAGCAGCCAGGCGGGTAGCGGGAGTCGTGAGCAGTTCTTC. Translation gives CASSQAGSGSREQFF.

The chain combines TRBV19 with TRBJ1-3; D may be TRBD1 (6 bases). CDR3 length equals 14 residues. Germline V CDR1 and CDR2: LNHDA, SQIVND (reference sequence). Trimming stripped 4 bases from V and 4 bases from J, with 11 bases between. The CDR3 reads CASSTDRIGNTIYF. CDR3 in DNA: TGTGCCAGTAGTACCGACAGGATAGGAAACACCATATATTTT.

The chain recombines TRBV7-9 with TRBJ2-3; 11 nucleotides match TRBD2. After removal of 3 bases from V and 6 bases from J, the junction contained 8 bases not matched to a gene. This CDR3 spans 16 amino acids. Germline V gives CDR1 SEHNR, CDR2 FQNEAQ (reference sequence). For the CDR3, the DNA is TGTGCCAGCAGCTTTCGACTAGCGGGACTGTTGGATACGCAGTATTTT. As protein: CASSFRLAGLLDTQYF.

This clone appeared a single time. The rearrangement joins TRBV4-3 to TRBJ2-3; TRBD1 might be the D (6 bases). There are 15 residues in the CDR3. Trimming stripped 4 bases from V and 1 base from J, with 12 bases between. CDR1 is LGHNA, CDR2 YSLEER, per germline. CDR3 DNA: TGCGCCAGCAGCCCCAGGGGCCCCGGCACAGATACGCAGTATTTT. Translating gives CASSPRGPGTDTQYF.

In this sample, this clone turned up once. This chain uses TRBV18 with TRBJ2-7, with TRBD1 matching over 7 bases. With 3 bases clipped from V and 3 bases from J, the junction kept 8 bases outside the gene matches. The CDR3 consists of 15 residues. Germline CDR1 and CDR2: KGHSH and LQKENI. In nucleotides, the CDR3 is TGTGCCAGCTCACCCCATGGGACAGACATCTACGAGCAGTACTTC. This sequence encodes CASSPHGTDIYEQYF.

This chain joins TRBV27 and TRBJ2-5, with 9 bases lining up with TRBD2. The junction had 8 bases not matched to a gene; V was cut back by 7 bases and J by 2 bases. CDR3 size: 15 residues. CDR1 and CDR2 from the germline V gene are MNHEY and SMNVEV (reference sequence). The CDR3 DNA is TGTGCCAGCACCCCGACTAGCGGAGCTCAAGAGACCCAGTACTTC. Encoded protein: CASTPTSGAQETQYF.

J is TRBJ2-1 and V is TRBV19; 7 bases fit TRBD2. The CDR3 is made up of 13 amino acids. Germline V gene sequence: CDR1 LNHDA, CDR2 SQIVND (reference sequence). V lost 3 bases, J lost 8 bases, and 4 bases stayed unmatched. In DNA form, the CDR3 reads TGTGCCAGTAGTATGACTAGCTCGGATGAGCAGTTCTTC. Protein sequence: CASSMTSSDEQFF.

The chain links TRBV5-1 to TRBJ2-5; 8 nucleotides match TRBD1. There are 14 residues in the CDR3. Germline values: CDR1 SGHRS, CDR2 YFSETQ. V was clipped by 5 bases and J by 5 bases; unmatched bases: 8. This CDR3 is CASSRQGAEETQYF. CDR3 coding DNA: TGCGCCAGCAGTCGTCAGGGGGCGGAGGAGACCCAGTACTTC.

This chain connects TRBV6-1 to TRBJ2-1, with D unclear. V shed 7 bases and J shed 8 bases, with 9 bases lying between them. Germline V gene sequence: CDR1 MNHNS, CDR2 SASEGT. The CDR3 loop spans 11 amino acids. For the CDR3, the DNA is TGTGCCAGCACTCCTCTTCATGAGCAGTTCTTC. It codes for CASTPLHEQFF.

CDR3 DNA: TGTGCCAGCAGCCCCACGTCCCGGGACAGGGGGTCACCCTACGAGCAGTACTTC. This sequence encodes CASSPTSRDRGSPYEQYF. The chain combines TRBV7-9 with TRBJ2-7; TRBD1 aligns across 11 bases. CDR1 is SEHNR and CDR2 is FQNEAQ in the germline V gene (reference sequence). The J segment lost 2 bases and the V segment lost 5 bases, leaving 14 bases of the junction unmatched. This CDR3 contains 18 residues.

The rearrangement links TRBV28 to TRBJ2-7; TRBD1 matches at 8 bases. Germline V gene lookup returns CDR1 MDHEN and CDR2 SYDVKM. The CDR3 runs to 15 residues. V shed 7 bases, J shed 2 bases, and the junction held 10 bases outside the gene matches. The CDR3 is CASISRDRLTYEQYF. CDR3 sequence (DNA): TGTGCCAGCATCTCCCGGGACAGGCTAACCTACGAGCAGTACTTC.

The chain links TRBV6-1 to TRBJ1-1, with 7 bases identical to TRBD1. CDR3 length: 14 residues. V shed 6 bases and J 0 bases; nucleotides not matched to a gene: 4. CDR1 is MNHNS and CDR2 is SASEGT in the germline V gene. In nucleotides, the CDR3 is TGTGCCAGCAGAGGGGACAGCTTGAACACTGAAGCTTTCTTT. This encodes CASRGDSLNTEAFF.

The chain is built from TRBV4-1 and TRBJ2-1; 13 bases fit TRBD2. CDR1 and CDR2 (germline): MGHRA, YSYEKL. This CDR3 comprises 13 residues. J gave up 15 bases and V 3 bases, and 5 bases lay outside the gene matches. The DNA of the CDR3 is TGCGCCAGCAGCCATCAACTAGCGGGAGGGCCGTTCTTC. Its protein is CASSHQLAGGPFF.

The gene calls are TRBV18 and TRBJ2-3, with D perhaps matching TRBD2 (5 bases). Trimming took off 6 bases at V and 1 base at J, with 11 bases between the two ends. The CDR3 contains 14 residues. Germline loops: CDR1 KGHSH, CDR2 LQKENI. The CDR3 DNA sequence: TGTGCCAGCTCGGAGGCAGCAGGCACAGATACGCAGTATTTT. Translated: CASSEAAGTDTQYF.

This chain joins TRBV7-8 and TRBJ2-6; the D gene is possibly TRBD1 (6 bases). Germline CDR1 is SGHVS and CDR2 is FQNEAQ. Trimming stripped 6 bases from V and 1 base from J, with 16 bases between. CDR3 length: 17 residues. In DNA, the CDR3 is TGTGCCAGCAGAAAACCGGGACACAAATCTGGGGCCAACGTCCTGACTTTC. Its protein is CASRKPGHKSGANVLTF.

A remark on this clone: Other DNA sequences in the sample encode the same CDR3. The chain is built from TRBV2 and TRBJ1-6; possibly TRBD1 for D (6 bases). The CDR3 consists of 16 residues. Germline values: CDR1 SNHLY, CDR2 FYNNEI. Trimming removed 6 bases at V and 0 bases at J, with 12 bases between. The CDR3 spells CASRPTGSSYNSPLHF. The CDR3 DNA sequence: TGTGCCAGCAGGCCGACAGGAAGCTCCTATAATTCACCCCTCCACTTT.

This clone occurred once. V is TRBV6-5 and J is TRBJ1-6, with a tentative D call TRBD1 (5 bases). The CDR3 has 16 amino acids. Trimming shortened V by 3 bases and J by 9 bases, and 18 bases separated the two germline ends. In germline, CDR1 is MNHEY, CDR2 SVGAGI. The CDR3 spells CASSYYGTGGSSPLHF. The CDR3 DNA reads as TGTGCCAGCAGTTATTATGGGACCGGGGGGAGTTCACCCCTCCACTTT.

The V gene is TRBV11-2, the J gene TRBJ2-7, with D tentatively TRBD2 (6 bases). Trimming pared 4 bases from V and 5 bases from J, leaving 15 bases between. The germline V gene has CDR1 SGHAT and CDR2 FQNNGV. The CDR3 loop spans 14 amino acids. CDR3 residues: CASSSQTRSDEQYF. The DNA of the CDR3 is TGTGCCAGCAGCTCCCAGACTAGATCCGACGAGCAGTACTTC.

DNA of the CDR3: TGTGCCAGCAGTGACCAGGGCGGGACCCAGAACACTGAAGCTTTCTTT. Translating it yields CASSDQGGTQNTEAFF. This chain connects TRBV6-1 to TRBJ1-1, with TRBD1 as a possible D gene (5 bases). The CDR3 consists of 16 residues. The V gene lost 3 bases and the J gene lost 1 base, with 15 bases spanning the gap. From germline, CDR1 is MNHNS and CDR2 SASEGT.

The CDR3 protein is CASSVDNRGGQGIGGYTF. The CDR3 bases are TGTGCCAGCAGCGTAGATAATAGGGGTGGGCAGGGTATCGGAGGCTACACCTTC. This chain uses TRBV9 with TRBJ1-2; a possible D gene is TRBD1 (5 bases). The V gene's germline CDR1 is SGDLS and CDR2 YYNGEE. This CDR3 has 18 residues. The V end was cut by 0 bases, the J end by 8 bases, with 26 bases between.

The rearrangement links TRBV7-9 to TRBJ2-5, with 12 bases lining up with TRBD1. Germline V gene data show CDR1 as SEHNR and CDR2 as FQNEAQ (reference sequence). With V trimmed by 2 bases and J by 7 bases, 8 bases remained unmatched. This CDR3 region has 16 residues. As DNA, the CDR3 is TGTGCCAGCAGCTTATCGGGACAGGGGGCGATCGGGACCCAGTACTTC. Its translation is CASSLSGQGAIGTQYF. The complete variable domain, with remaining parts taken from reference TRBV7-9 and TRBJ2-5, reads DTGVSQNPRHKITKRGQNVTFRCDPISEHNRLYWYRQTLGQGPEFLTYFQNEAQLEKSRLLSDRFSAERPKGSFSTLEIQRTEQGDSAMYLCASSLSGQGAIGTQYFGPGTRLLVL.

The gene calls are TRBV4-1 and TRBJ2-4; no reliable D call. Germline CDR1 is MGHRA and CDR2 is YSYEKL. The CDR3 runs 17 residues. Between the trimmed V and J ends, which lost 0 bases and 0 bases, there was a span of 12 bases. The chain's CDR3 is CASSQENGPLAKNIQYF. The CDR3 region has the DNA TGCGCCAGCAGCCAAGAGAACGGTCCTTTAGCCAAAAACATTCAGTACTTC.

Concerning this clone: Other DNA sequences in the same sample also yield this CDR3. This chain joins TRBV2 and TRBJ1-6, with a possible D match to TRBD1 (5 bases). This CDR3 region has 16 residues. V was shortened by 2 bases and J by 3 bases, with 11 bases between the two germline ends. The germline gives CDR1 SNHLY, CDR2 FYNNEI. The CDR3 DNA reads as TGTGCCAGCAGTGAATTGGGGCGTGGCTATAATTCACCCCTCCACTTT. The encoded protein is CASSELGRGYNSPLHF.